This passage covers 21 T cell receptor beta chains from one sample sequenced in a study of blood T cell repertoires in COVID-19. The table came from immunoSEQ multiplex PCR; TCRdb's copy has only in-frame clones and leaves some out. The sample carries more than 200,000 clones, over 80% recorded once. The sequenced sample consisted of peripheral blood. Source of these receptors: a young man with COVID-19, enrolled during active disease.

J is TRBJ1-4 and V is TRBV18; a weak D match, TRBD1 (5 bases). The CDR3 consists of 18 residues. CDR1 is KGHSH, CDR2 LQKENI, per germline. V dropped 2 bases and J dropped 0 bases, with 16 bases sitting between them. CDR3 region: CASSPFPTERATNEKLFF. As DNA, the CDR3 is TGTGCCAGCTCACCATTTCCGACAGAAAGGGCAACTAATGAAAAACTGTTTTTT. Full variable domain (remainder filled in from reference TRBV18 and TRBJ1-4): NAGVMQNPRHLVRRRGQEARLRCSPMKGHSHVYWYRQLPEEGLKFMVYLQKENIIDESGMPKERFSAEFPKEGPSILRIQQVVRGDSAAYFCASSPFPTERATNEKLFFGSGTQLSVL.

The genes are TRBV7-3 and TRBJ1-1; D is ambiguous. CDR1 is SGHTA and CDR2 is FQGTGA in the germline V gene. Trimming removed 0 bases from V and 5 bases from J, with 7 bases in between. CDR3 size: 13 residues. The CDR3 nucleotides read TGTGCCAGCAGCTTAACCTCGAGGACTGAAGCTTTCTTT. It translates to CASSLTSRTEAFF.

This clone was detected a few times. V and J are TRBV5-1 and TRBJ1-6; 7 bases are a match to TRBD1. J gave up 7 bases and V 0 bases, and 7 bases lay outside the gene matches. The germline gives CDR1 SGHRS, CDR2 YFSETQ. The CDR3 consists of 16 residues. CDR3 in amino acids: CASSLGGQAPNSPLHF. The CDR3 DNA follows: TGCGCCAGCAGCTTGGGCGGACAGGCGCCGAATTCACCCCTCCACTTT.

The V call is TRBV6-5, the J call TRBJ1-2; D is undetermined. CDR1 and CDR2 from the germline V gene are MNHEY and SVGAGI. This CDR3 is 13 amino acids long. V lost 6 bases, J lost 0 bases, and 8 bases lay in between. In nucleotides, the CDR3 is TGTGCCAGCAGGGCCGGGACTAACTATGGCTACACCTTC. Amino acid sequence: CASRAGTNYGYTF.

The CDR3 spells CASSFRGDLEQYF. The CDR3 DNA reads TGTGCCAGCAGTTTCCGGGGGGACCTGGAGCAGTACTTC. This sequence joins TRBV27 and TRBJ2-7, with 7 bases lining up with TRBD2. This CDR3 is built from 13 residues. Germline V lookup: CDR1 MNHEY, CDR2 SMNVEV (reference sequence). The V gene end was trimmed by 3 bases and the J gene end by 7 bases; junction bases not matched to a gene: 6.

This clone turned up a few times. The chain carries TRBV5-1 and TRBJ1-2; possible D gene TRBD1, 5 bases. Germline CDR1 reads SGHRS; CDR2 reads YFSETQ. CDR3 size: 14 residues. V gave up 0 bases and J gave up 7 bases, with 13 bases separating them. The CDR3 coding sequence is TGCGCCAGCAGCTTGGACGCGGGGCTGGGTGGCTACACCTTC. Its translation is CASSLDAGLGGYTF.

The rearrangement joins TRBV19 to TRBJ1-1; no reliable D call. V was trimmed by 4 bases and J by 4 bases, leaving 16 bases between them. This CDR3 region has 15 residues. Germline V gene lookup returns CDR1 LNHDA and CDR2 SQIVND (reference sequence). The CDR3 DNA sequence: TGTGCCAGTAGTACCACCCTACAGATCTTCACTGAAGCTTTCTTT. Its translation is CASSTTLQIFTEAFF.

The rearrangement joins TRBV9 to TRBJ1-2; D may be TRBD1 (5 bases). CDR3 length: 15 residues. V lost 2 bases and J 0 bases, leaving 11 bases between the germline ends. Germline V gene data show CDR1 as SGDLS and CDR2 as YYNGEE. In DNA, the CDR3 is TGTGCCAGCAGCGTTCAGGGTCCGCCTAACTATGGCTACACCTTC. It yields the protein CASSVQGPPNYGYTF.

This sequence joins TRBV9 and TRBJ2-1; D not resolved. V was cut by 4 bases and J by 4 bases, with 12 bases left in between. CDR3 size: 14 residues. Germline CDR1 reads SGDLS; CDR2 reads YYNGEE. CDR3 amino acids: CASSRHSPYNEQFF. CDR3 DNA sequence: TGTGCCAGCAGCCGACACTCACCTTACAATGAGCAGTTCTTC. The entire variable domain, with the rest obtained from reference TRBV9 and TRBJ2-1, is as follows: DSGVTQTPKHLITATGQRVTLRCSPRSGDLSVYWYQQSLDQGLQFLIQYYNGEERAKGNILERFSAQQFPDLHSELNLSSLELGDSALYFCASSRHSPYNEQFFGPGTRLTVL.

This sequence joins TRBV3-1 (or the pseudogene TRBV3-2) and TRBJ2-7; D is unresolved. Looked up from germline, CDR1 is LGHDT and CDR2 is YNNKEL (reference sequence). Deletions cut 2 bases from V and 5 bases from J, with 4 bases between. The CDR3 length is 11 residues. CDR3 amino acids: CASSQSNEQYF. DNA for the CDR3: TGTGCCAGCAGCCAATCTAACGAGCAGTACTTC.

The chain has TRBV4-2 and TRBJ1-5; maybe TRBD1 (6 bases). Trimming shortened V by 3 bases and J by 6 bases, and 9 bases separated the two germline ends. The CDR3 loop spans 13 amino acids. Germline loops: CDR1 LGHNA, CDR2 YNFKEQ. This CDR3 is CASSHAGAQPQHF. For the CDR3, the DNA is TGTGCCAGCAGCCATGCAGGGGCTCAGCCCCAGCATTTT.

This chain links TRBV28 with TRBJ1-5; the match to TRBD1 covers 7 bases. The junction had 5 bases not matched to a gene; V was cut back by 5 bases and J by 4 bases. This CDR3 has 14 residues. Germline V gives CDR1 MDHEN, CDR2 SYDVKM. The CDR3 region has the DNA TGTGCCAGCAGTCGGCCAGGGGGGAATCAGCCCCAGCATTTT. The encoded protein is CASSRPGGNQPQHF.

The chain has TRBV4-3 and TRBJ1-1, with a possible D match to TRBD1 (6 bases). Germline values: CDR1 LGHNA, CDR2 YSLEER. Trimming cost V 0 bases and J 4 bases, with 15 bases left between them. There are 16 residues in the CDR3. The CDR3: CASSQDWGQGSTEAFF. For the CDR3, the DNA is TGCGCCAGCAGCCAAGATTGGGGGCAGGGGAGCACTGAAGCTTTCTTT.

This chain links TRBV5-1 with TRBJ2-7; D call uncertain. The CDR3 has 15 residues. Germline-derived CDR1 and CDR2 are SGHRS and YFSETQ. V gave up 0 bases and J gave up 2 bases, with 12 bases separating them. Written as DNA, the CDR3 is TGCGCCAGCAGCTTGGGTCTGGGCTCGCCCTACGAGCAGTACTTC. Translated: CASSLGLGSPYEQYF. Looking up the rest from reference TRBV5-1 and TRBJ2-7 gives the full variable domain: KAGVTQTPRYLIKTRGQQVTLSCSPISGHRSVSWYQQTPGQGLQFLFEYFSETQRNKGNFPGRFSGRQFSNSRSEMNVSTLELGDSALYLCASSLGLGSPYEQYFGPGTRLTVT.

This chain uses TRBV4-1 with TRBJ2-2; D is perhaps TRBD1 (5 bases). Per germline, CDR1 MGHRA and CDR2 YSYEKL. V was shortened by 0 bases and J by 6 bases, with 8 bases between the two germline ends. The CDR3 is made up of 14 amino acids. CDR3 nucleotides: TGCGCCAGCAGCCAAGACACAGGCCCCGGGGAGCTGTTTTTT. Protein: CASSQDTGPGELFF.

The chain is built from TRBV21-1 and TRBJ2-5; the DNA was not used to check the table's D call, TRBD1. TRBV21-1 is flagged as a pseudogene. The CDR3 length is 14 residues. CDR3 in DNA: TGTGCCAGCAGCAAAGAGGAAGGGGGAGAGACCCAGTACTTC. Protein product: CASSKEEGGETQYF.

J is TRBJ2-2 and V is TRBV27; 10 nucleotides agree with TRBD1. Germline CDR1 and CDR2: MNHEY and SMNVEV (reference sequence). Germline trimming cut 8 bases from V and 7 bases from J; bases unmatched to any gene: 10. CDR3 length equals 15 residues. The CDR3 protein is CASSRQGAFFGELFF. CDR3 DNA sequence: TGTGCCAGCTCTAGACAGGGGGCTTTCTTCGGGGAGCTGTTTTTT.

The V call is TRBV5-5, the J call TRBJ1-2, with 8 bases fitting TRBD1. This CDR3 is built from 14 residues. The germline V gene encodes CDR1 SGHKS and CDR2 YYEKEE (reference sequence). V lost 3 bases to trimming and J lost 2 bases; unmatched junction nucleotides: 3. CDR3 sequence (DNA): TGTGCCAGCAGCTCCAGACAGGGGAACTATGGCTACACCTTC. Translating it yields CASSSRQGNYGYTF.

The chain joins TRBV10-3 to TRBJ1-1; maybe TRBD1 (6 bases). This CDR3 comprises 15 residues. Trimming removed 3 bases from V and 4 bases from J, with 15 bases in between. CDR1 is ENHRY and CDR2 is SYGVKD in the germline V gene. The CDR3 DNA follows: TGTGCCATCAGTGATAAAGGGGGATTCGTCACTGAAGCTTTCTTT. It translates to CAISDKGGFVTEAFF.

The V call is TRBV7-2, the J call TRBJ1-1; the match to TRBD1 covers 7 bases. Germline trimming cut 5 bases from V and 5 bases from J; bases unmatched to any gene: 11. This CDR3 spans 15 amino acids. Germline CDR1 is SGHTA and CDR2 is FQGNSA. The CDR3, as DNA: TGTGCCAGCAGCCCACCGTCAGGGGGTGGAACTGAAGCTTTCTTT. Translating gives CASSPPSGGGTEAFF.

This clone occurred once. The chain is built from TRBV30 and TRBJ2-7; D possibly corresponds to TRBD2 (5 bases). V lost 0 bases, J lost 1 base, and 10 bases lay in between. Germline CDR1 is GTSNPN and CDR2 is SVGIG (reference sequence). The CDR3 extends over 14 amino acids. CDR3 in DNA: TGTGCCTGGAGTGTTTGGGAGAAATCCTACGAGCAGTACTTC. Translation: CAWSVWEKSYEQYF.